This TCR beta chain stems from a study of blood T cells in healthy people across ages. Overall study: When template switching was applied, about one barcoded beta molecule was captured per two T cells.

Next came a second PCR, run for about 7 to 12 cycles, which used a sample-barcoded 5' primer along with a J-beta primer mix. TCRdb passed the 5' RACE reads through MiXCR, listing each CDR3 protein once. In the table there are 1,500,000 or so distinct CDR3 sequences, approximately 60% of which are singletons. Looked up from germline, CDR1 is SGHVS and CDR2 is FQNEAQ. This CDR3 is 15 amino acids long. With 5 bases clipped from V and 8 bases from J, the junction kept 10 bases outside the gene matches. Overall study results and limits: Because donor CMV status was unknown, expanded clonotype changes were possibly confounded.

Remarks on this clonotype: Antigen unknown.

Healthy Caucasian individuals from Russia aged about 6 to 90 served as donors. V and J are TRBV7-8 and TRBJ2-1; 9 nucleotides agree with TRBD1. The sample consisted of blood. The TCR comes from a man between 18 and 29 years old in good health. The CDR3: CASSIPGQGIDEQFF. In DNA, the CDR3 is TGTGCCAGCAGCATACCGGGACAGGGTATCGATGAGCAGTTCTTC.